This T cell receptor (beta chain) was recovered during a study of control samples from healthy donors and cancer patients. This CDR3 is built from 17 residues. Germline V gives CDR1 SGHKS, CDR2 YYEKEE (reference sequence). V was pared by 7 bases and J by 0 bases, with 20 bases between. Profiling relied on immunoSEQ multiplex PCR, and the TCRdb table lists in-frame clones only, not all of them. The sample consists of more than 75,000 clones, 85% to 90% of them appearing once. The sequence was collected from a man aged 45-65 years in good health. Input material: blood. V gene TRBV5-5 combines with J gene TRBJ2-4; no firm D call. The CDR3 region is CASSPSRSLLAKNIQYF. The CDR3 region has the DNA TGTGCCAGCTCACCAAGCAGATCCCTTTTAGCCAAAAACATTCAGTACTTC.